In its sample, the clone carrying this T cell receptor (beta chain) was seen many times. What it binds is unknown. This record belongs to a study of T cells in Graves' hyperthyroidism and ophthalmopathy. Points from the study as a whole: Also found in blood were most expanded thyroid clonotypes above 0.001.

Amplification yielded TCR beta CDR3 regions, with RNA transcripts as the source. Primed by the HTBI set, a first-round RT-PCR was run on the TCR CDR3. MiXCR, applied by TCRdb to the multiplex PCR reads, yields one record per CDR3 protein. The profile covers a few hundred thousand distinct CDR3 sequences, with 14% to 15% appearing a single time and about 33% taken by the ten largest. Sequencing was carried out using blood. This TCR came from a woman in her twenties or thirties with Graves' hyperthyroidism.

CDR3 protein: CASSQDYSTDTQYF. DNA for the CDR3: TGTGCCAGCAGCCAAGATTATAGCACAGATACGCAGTATTTT. The gene calls are TRBV3-1 and TRBJ2-3; the D is unclear. The V gene lost 0 bases and the J gene lost 0 bases, with 4 bases spanning the gap. This CDR3 region has 14 residues. Germline CDR1 is LGHDT and CDR2 is YNNKEL (reference sequence).